A selection of T cell receptor beta chains follows, all from one sample in a study of CD4 T cells in relation to SARS-CoV-2 and coronaviruses. No antigen has been assigned to these receptors. Only in-frame clones appear in the TCRdb table, and some are missing; sequencing was by immunoSEQ multiplex PCR. The repertoire holds roughly 18,000 clones, about 80% seen once, with over 25% in the top ten. What was sequenced was CD4+ T cells from PBMCs, cultured in vitro. The receptor set was obtained from a human donor in good health. Both conserved end residues are part of each CDR3. Each record gives: V gene, clone size, J gene, D gene, CDR3 DNA, CDR3 protein. A D gene is named only where the DNA matches it firmly. Rows give clone size only sometimes, using once, few, many, or a class for an expanded clone.

v_gene: TRBV15; abundance: NA; j_gene: TRBJ2-7; d_gene: TRBD2; CDR3nt: TGTGCCACCAGTGCCCGCACTAGCGGGAGTGCCGAGCAGTACTTC; CDR3aa: CATSARTSGSAEQYF
v_gene: TRBV30; abundance: NA; j_gene: TRBJ2-1; d_gene: NA; CDR3nt: TGTGCCTGGAGTGTTGGAGCAGACAATGAGCAGTTCTTC; CDR3aa: CAWSVGADNEQFF
v_gene: TRBV7-2; abundance: NA; j_gene: TRBJ2-5; d_gene: NA; CDR3nt: TGTGCCAGCAGCTTATGGGGAGTTTCGGTCGAGACCCAGTACTTC; CDR3aa: CASSLWGVSVETQYF
v_gene: TRBV24-1; abundance: NA; j_gene: TRBJ2-3; d_gene: TRBD2; CDR3nt: TGTGCCACCAGTGATTCCGGGGGGGGTACAGATACGCAGTATTTT; CDR3aa: CATSDSGGGTDTQYF
v_gene: TRBV5-6; abundance: few; j_gene: TRBJ2-1; d_gene: TRBD2; CDR3nt: TGTGCCAGCAGCCCGGGACTAGCGGGAGGGGGCCCCTACAATGAGCAGTTCTTC; CDR3aa: CASSPGLAGGGPYNEQFF
v_gene: TRBV6-5; abundance: NA; j_gene: TRBJ2-1; d_gene: TRBD2; CDR3nt: TGTGCCAGCACCCCGGGAGGGCCTTCGTACAATGAGCAGTTCTTC; CDR3aa: CASTPGGPSYNEQFF
v_gene: TRBV5-6; abundance: few; j_gene: TRBJ1-2; d_gene: NA; CDR3nt: TGTGCCAGCAGCTTGATAGGCGTCGTCGGGAGGCCCACCGATGGCTACACCTTC; CDR3aa: CASSLIGVVGRPTDGYTF
v_gene: TRBV6-1; abundance: NA; j_gene: TRBJ1-5; d_gene: TRBD1; CDR3nt: TGTGCCAGCAGTGAAGGACAGGGGAACAATCAGCCCCAGCATTTT; CDR3aa: CASSEGQGNNQPQHF
v_gene: TRBV20-1; abundance: NA; j_gene: TRBJ1-2; d_gene: TRBD1; CDR3nt: TGCAGTGCCAGGACAGGGGGCTACACCTTC; CDR3aa: CSARTGGYTF
v_gene: TRBV19; abundance: NA; j_gene: TRBJ1-1; d_gene: NA; CDR3nt: TGTGCCAGTAGGAACCCTGGAGGGGAGAACACTGAAGCTTTCTTT; CDR3aa: CASRNPGGENTEAFF
v_gene: TRBV15; abundance: NA; j_gene: TRBJ2-5; d_gene: NA; CDR3nt: TGTGCCACCAGCAGAGGATACCAAGAGACCCAGTACTTC; CDR3aa: CATSRGYQETQYF
v_gene: TRBV5-6; abundance: once; j_gene: TRBJ1-5; d_gene: NA; CDR3nt: TGTGCCAGCAGCTTGCAGGGCAATCAGCCCCAGCATTTT; CDR3aa: CASSLQGNQPQHF
v_gene: TRBV6-5; abundance: NA; j_gene: TRBJ1-2; d_gene: NA; CDR3nt: TGTGCCAGCACCGATGCGGGGGAGATAGCTGGCTACACCTTC; CDR3aa: CASTDAGEIAGYTF
v_gene: TRBV24-1; abundance: NA; j_gene: TRBJ1-2; d_gene: NA; CDR3nt: TGTGCCACCAGTGACTCGGACAGATACTACACCTTC; CDR3aa: CATSDSDRYYTF
v_gene: TRBV5-1; abundance: NA; j_gene: TRBJ2-2; d_gene: NA; CDR3nt: TGCGCCAGCAGCTTGGATGCGGTTCGGGGTGCCACCGGGGAGCTGTTTTTT; CDR3aa: CASSLDAVRGATGELFF
v_gene: TRBV18; abundance: NA; j_gene: TRBJ1-5; d_gene: TRBD1; CDR3nt: TGTGCCAGCTCTCCCTCGGACAGGATCAATCAGCCCCAGCATTTT; CDR3aa: CASSPSDRINQPQHF
v_gene: TRBV10-3; abundance: NA; j_gene: TRBJ2-1; d_gene: TRBD1; CDR3nt: TGTGCCATCAGTGAGTCCGGGACAGGGTTGAAGGAGCAGTTCTTC; CDR3aa: CAISESGTGLKEQFF
v_gene: TRBV25-1; abundance: NA; j_gene: TRBJ2-6; d_gene: NA; CDR3nt: TGTGCCAGCAGTGATTCTGGGGCTGGGGCCAACGTCCTGACTTTC; CDR3aa: CASSDSGAGANVLTF
v_gene: TRBV11-3; abundance: NA; j_gene: TRBJ2-3; d_gene: NA; CDR3nt: TGTGCCAGCAGCTTAGGTCGCAGGTCCGTTAGCACAGATACGCAGTATTTT; CDR3aa: CASSLGRRSVSTDTQYF
v_gene: TRBV19; abundance: few; j_gene: TRBJ1-5; d_gene: NA; CDR3nt: TGTGCCAGTACACGTCAGCCCCAGCATTTT; CDR3aa: CASTRQPQHF
v_gene: TRBV5-8; abundance: once; j_gene: TRBJ1-1; d_gene: NA; CDR3nt: TGTGCCAGCAGTTATCGTGGGGGCAGGGCTGTTGGCACTGAAGCTTTCTTT; CDR3aa: CASSYRGGRAVGTEAFF
v_gene: TRBV24-1; abundance: NA; j_gene: TRBJ2-1; d_gene: TRBD2; CDR3nt: TGTGCCACCAGCTGGACTAGCATGAGCAATGAGCAGTTCTTC; CDR3aa: CATSWTSMSNEQFF
v_gene: TRBV24-1; abundance: NA; j_gene: TRBJ2-3; d_gene: NA; CDR3nt: TGTGCCACCAGTGACCAGGGTGGCACAGATACGCAGTATTTT; CDR3aa: CATSDQGGTDTQYF
v_gene: TRBV5-1; abundance: NA; j_gene: TRBJ2-2; d_gene: NA; CDR3nt: TGCGCCAGCAGCTCGGGGGACAGAAACACCGGGGAGCTGTTTTTT; CDR3aa: CASSSGDRNTGELFF
v_gene: TRBV11-2; abundance: NA; j_gene: TRBJ2-1; d_gene: NA; CDR3nt: TGTGCCAGCAGCTCCTGGACCGGGACTGACAATGAGCAGTTCTTC; CDR3aa: CASSSWTGTDNEQFF
v_gene: TRBV2; abundance: NA; j_gene: TRBJ2-3; d_gene: NA; CDR3nt: TGTGCCAGCAGGGACAGCCTCACAGATACGCAGTATTTT; CDR3aa: CASRDSLTDTQYF
v_gene: TRBV10-3; abundance: NA; j_gene: TRBJ2-2; d_gene: NA; CDR3nt: TGTGCCATCAGTGAGCCCCCGAACACCGGGGAGCTGTTTTTT; CDR3aa: CAISEPPNTGELFF
v_gene: TRBV29-1; abundance: NA; j_gene: TRBJ2-1; d_gene: NA; CDR3nt: TGCAGCGTGGACAATGAGCAGTTCTTC; CDR3aa: CSVDNEQFF
v_gene: TRBV19; abundance: NA; j_gene: TRBJ2-1; d_gene: TRBD2; CDR3nt: TGTGCCAGTAGTATAGGGCTAGCGGACTACAATGAGCAGTTCTTC; CDR3aa: CASSIGLADYNEQFF
v_gene: TRBV10-2; abundance: NA; j_gene: TRBJ1-5; d_gene: NA; CDR3nt: TGCGCCAGCAGTGAGTCCCACCTTAATCAGCCCCAGCATTTT; CDR3aa: CASSESHLNQPQHF
v_gene: TRBV10-1; abundance: NA; j_gene: TRBJ2-3; d_gene: NA; CDR3nt: TGCGCCAGCAGTGGAGCCTTGGATACGCAGTATTTT; CDR3aa: CASSGALDTQYF
v_gene: TRBV9; abundance: few; j_gene: TRBJ2-2; d_gene: TRBD2; CDR3nt: TGTGCCAGCAGCGTAGCTAGCGGGAGGCAACCCGGGGAGCTGTTTTTT; CDR3aa: CASSVASGRQPGELFF
v_gene: TRBV10-3; abundance: NA; j_gene: TRBJ2-1; d_gene: NA; CDR3nt: TGTGCCATCACGAGTGGGGAGTCCTACAATGAGCAGTTCTTC; CDR3aa: CAITSGESYNEQFF
v_gene: TRBV3-1/TRBV3-2; abundance: NA; j_gene: TRBJ2-7; d_gene: NA; CDR3nt: TGTGCCAGCAGCCAATTTGTCAGGGGAGACGAGCAGTACTTC; CDR3aa: CASSQFVRGDEQYF
v_gene: TRBV10-3; abundance: NA; j_gene: TRBJ2-3; d_gene: TRBD2; CDR3nt: TGTGCCATCAGTCCCCACCGGGGGGGCACAGATACGCAGTATTTT; CDR3aa: CAISPHRGGTDTQYF
v_gene: TRBV18; abundance: medium-sized; j_gene: TRBJ1-3; d_gene: TRBD1; CDR3nt: TGTGCCAGCTCACCGGACAGGGACATCTCTGGAAACACCATATATTTT; CDR3aa: CASSPDRDISGNTIYF
v_gene: TRBV25-1; abundance: NA; j_gene: TRBJ1-5; d_gene: NA; CDR3nt: TGTGCCAGCAGTGAATATTGGGAACAGCCCCAGCATTTT; CDR3aa: CASSEYWEQPQHF
v_gene: TRBV7-3; abundance: NA; j_gene: TRBJ2-1; d_gene: TRBD2; CDR3nt: TGTGCCAGCAGCTTAAGTAGCGGGGGGTACAATGAGCAGTTCTTC; CDR3aa: CASSLSSGGYNEQFF
v_gene: TRBV27; abundance: once; j_gene: TRBJ1-4; d_gene: TRBD1; CDR3nt: TGTGCCAGCAGACGGACAGGGGTTGAAAAACTGTTTTTT; CDR3aa: CASRRTGVEKLFF
v_gene: TRBV14; abundance: NA; j_gene: TRBJ2-1; d_gene: TRBD1; CDR3nt: TGTGCCAGCAGCCCCCGACAGGGGGCCTACAATGAGCAGTTCTTC; CDR3aa: CASSPRQGAYNEQFF
v_gene: TRBV21-1; abundance: NA; j_gene: TRBJ2-1; d_gene: NA; CDR3nt: TGTGCCAGCAGCAGCGGGGAGTGGAGCTCCTACAATGAGCAGTTCTTC; CDR3aa: CASSSGEWSSYNEQFF
v_gene: TRBV4-1; abundance: NA; j_gene: TRBJ2-5; d_gene: TRBD2; CDR3nt: TGCGCCAGCAGCCAAGGGGGGGGATACCAAGAGACCCAGTACTTC; CDR3aa: CASSQGGGYQETQYF
v_gene: TRBV9; abundance: NA; j_gene: TRBJ2-7; d_gene: NA; CDR3nt: TGTGCCAGCAGCGAGCGAGATTACTACGAGCAGTACTTC; CDR3aa: CASSERDYYEQYF
v_gene: TRBV4-1; abundance: NA; j_gene: TRBJ2-7; d_gene: TRBD2; CDR3nt: TGCGCCAGCAGCCAAGCACTAGCGGGCCCTTCCTACGAGCAGTACTTC; CDR3aa: CASSQALAGPSYEQYF
v_gene: TRBV3-1/TRBV3-2; abundance: NA; j_gene: TRBJ2-7; d_gene: TRBD2; CDR3nt: TGTGCCAGCAGCCAAGGGGCTAGCGGGGCCTACGAGCAGTACTTC; CDR3aa: CASSQGASGAYEQYF